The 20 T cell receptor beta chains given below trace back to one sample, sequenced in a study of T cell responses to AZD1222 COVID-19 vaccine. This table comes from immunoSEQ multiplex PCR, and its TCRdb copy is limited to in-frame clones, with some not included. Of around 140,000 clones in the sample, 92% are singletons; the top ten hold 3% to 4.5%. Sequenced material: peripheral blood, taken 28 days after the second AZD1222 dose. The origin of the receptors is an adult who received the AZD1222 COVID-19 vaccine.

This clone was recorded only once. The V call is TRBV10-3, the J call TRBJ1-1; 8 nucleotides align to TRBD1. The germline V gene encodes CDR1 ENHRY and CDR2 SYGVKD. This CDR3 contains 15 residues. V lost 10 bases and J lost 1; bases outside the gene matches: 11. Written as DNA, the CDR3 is TGTGCCACTTTGGACAGGGAGAACCCGAACACTGAAGCTTTCTTT. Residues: CATLDRENPNTEAFF.

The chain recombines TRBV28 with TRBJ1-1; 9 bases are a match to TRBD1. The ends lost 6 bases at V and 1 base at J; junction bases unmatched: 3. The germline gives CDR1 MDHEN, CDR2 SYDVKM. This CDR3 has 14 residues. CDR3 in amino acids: CASRQTGGNTEAFF. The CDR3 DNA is TGTGCCAGCAGACAGACAGGGGGGAACACTGAAGCTTTCTTT.

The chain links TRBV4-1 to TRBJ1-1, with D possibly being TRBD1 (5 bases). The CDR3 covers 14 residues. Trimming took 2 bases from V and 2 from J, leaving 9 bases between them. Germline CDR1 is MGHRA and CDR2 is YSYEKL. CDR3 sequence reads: CASSQHGANTEAFF. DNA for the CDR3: TGCGCCAGCAGCCAACACGGGGCCAACACTGAAGCTTTCTTT.

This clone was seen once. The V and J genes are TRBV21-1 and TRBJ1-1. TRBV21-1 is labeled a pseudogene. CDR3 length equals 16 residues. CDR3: CASSKEGRVQNTEAFF. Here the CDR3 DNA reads TGTGCCAGCAGCAAAGAGGGGAGGGTACAAAACACTGAAGCTTTCTTT.

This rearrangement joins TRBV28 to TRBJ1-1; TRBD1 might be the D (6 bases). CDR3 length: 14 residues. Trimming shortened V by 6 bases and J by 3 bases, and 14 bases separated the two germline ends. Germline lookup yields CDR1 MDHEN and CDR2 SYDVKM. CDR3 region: CASSLTGGYTEAFF. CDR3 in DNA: TGTGCCAGCAGCCTGACAGGAGGTTACACTGAAGCTTTCTTT.

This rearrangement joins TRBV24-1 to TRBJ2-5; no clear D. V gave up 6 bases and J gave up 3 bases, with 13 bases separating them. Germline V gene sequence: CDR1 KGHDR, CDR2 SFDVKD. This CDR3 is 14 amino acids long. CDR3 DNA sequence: TGTGCCACCAGTACCGCAGAATCAGAAGAGACCCAGTACTTC. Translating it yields CATSTAESEETQYF.

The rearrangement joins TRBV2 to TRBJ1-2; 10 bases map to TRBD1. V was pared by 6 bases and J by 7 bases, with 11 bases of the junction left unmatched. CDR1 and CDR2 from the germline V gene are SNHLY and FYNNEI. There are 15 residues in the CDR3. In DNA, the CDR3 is TGTGCCAGCAGGAAAGGGACAGGGGTTGTCGGTGGCTACACCTTC. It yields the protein CASRKGTGVVGGYTF.

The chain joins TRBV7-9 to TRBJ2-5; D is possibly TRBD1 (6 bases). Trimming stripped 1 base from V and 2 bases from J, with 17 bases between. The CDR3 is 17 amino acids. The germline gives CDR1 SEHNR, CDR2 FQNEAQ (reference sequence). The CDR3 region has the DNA TGTGCCAGCAGCTTAGTCGGCAGACAGGAGGAACAAGAGACCCAGTACTTC. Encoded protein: CASSLVGRQEEQETQYF.

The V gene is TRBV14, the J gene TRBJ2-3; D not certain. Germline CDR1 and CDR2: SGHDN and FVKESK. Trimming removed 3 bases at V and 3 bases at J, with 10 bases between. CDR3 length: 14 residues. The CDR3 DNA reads TGTGCCAGCAGCCAGGAAAGGGTGACAGATACGCAGTATTTT. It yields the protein CASSQERVTDTQYF.

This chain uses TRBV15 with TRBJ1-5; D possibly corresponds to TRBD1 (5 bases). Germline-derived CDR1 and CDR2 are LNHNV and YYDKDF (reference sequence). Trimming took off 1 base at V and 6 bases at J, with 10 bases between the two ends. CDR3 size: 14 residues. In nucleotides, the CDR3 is TGTGCCACCAGCAGAGGTGGGGCGGGTCAGCCCCAGCATTTT. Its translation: CATSRGGAGQPQHF.

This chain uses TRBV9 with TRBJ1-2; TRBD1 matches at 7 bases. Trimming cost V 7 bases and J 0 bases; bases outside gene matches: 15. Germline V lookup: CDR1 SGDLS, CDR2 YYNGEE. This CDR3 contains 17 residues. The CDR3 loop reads CASSRELTGVSNYGYTF. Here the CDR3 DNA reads TGTGCCAGCTCGCGGGAACTAACAGGGGTTTCTAACTATGGCTACACCTTC. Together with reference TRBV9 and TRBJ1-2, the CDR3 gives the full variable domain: DSGVTQTPKHLITATGQRVTLRCSPRSGDLSVYWYQQSLDQGLQFLIQYYNGEERAKGNILERFSAQQFPDLHSELNLSSLELGDSALYFCASSRELTGVSNYGYTFGSGTRLTVV.

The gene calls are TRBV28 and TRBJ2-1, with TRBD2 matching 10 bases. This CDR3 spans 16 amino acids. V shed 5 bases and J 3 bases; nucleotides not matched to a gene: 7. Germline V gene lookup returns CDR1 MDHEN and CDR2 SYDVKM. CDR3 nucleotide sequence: TGTGCCAGCAGTAGCAGCGCTAGCGGGAGCTACAATGAGCAGTTCTTC. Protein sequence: CASSSSASGSYNEQFF. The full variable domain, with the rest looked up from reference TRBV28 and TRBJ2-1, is DVKVTQSSRYLVKRTGEKVFLECVQDMDHENMFWYRQDPGLGLRLIYFSYDVKMKEKGDIPEGYSVSREKKERFSLILESASTNQTSMYLCASSSSASGSYNEQFFGPGTRLTVL.

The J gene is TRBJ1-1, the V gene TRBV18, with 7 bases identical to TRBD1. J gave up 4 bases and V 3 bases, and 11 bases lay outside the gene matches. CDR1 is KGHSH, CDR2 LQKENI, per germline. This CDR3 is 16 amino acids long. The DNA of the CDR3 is TGTGCCAGCTCACCGAATACCCTCAGGGGGGCCACTGAAGCTTTCTTT. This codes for CASSPNTLRGATEAFF.

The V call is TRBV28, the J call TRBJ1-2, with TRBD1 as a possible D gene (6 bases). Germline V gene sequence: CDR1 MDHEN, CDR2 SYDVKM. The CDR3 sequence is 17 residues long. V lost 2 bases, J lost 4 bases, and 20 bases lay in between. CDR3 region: CASSLRAAGHFLYGYTF. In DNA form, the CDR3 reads TGTGCCAGCAGTTTAAGGGCTGCGGGACACTTCCTCTATGGCTACACCTTC.

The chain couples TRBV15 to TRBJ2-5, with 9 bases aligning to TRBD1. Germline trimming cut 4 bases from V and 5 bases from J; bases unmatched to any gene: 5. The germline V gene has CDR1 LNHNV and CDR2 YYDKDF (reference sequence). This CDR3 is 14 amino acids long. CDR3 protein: CATSKTGGGETQYF. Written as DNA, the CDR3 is TGTGCCACCAGCAAGACAGGGGGAGGGGAGACCCAGTACTTC.

CDR3 sequence: CAFQRVTGANVLTF. The CDR3 region has the DNA TGTGCCTTCCAAAGGGTTACAGGGGCCAACGTCCTGACTTTC. This chain links TRBV30 with TRBJ2-6; unclear D gene. The germline V gene has CDR1 GTSNPN and CDR2 SVGIG (reference sequence). V shed 7 bases and J shed 4 bases, with 14 bases lying between them. The CDR3 length is 14 residues.

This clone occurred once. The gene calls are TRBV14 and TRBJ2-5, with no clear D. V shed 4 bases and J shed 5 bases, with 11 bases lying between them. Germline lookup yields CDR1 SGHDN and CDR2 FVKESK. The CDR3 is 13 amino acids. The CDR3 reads CASSRRLLETQYF. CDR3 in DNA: TGTGCCAGCAGCCGAAGACTCCTGGAGACCCAGTACTTC.

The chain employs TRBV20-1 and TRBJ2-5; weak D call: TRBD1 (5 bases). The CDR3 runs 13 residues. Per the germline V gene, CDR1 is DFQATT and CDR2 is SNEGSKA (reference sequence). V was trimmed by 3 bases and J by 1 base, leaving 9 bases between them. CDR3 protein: CSASKGSQETQYF. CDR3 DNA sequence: TGCAGTGCTAGTAAGGGGTCCCAAGAGACCCAGTACTTC.

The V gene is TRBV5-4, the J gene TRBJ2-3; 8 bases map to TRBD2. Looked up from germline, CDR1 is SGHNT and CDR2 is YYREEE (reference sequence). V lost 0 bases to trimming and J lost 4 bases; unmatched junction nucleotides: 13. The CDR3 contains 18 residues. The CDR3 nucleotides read TGTGCCAGCAGCTTGGTCCCGGGAGGGCCCTCAGGAGCAGATACGCAGTATTTT. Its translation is CASSLVPGGPSGADTQYF.

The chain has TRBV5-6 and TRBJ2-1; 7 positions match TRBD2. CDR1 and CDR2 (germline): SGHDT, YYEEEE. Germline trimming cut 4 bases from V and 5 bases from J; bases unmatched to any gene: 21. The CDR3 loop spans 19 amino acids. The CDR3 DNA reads TGTGCCAGCAGCCCCTTATTTGCGGGAGAAGGGAAGTTGGACAATGAGCAGTTCTTC. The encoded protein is CASSPLFAGEGKLDNEQFF.